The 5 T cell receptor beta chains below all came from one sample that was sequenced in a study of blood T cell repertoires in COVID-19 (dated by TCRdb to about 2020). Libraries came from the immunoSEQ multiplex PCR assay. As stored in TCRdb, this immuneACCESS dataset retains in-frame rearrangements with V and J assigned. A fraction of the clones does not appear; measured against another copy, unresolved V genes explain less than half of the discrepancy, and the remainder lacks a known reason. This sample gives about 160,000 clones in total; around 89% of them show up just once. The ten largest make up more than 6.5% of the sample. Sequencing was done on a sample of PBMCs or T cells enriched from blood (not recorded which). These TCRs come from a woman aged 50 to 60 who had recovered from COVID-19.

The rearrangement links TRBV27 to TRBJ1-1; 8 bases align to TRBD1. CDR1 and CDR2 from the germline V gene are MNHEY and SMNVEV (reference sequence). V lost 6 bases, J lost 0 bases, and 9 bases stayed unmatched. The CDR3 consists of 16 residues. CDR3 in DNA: TGTGCCAGCAGCCTGACAGGGGTGGGACTGAACACTGAAGCTTTCTTT. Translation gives CASSLTGVGLNTEAFF.

The CDR3 coding sequence is TGTGCCAGCAGCTGTCAGGGACAGGTTAAGGGAGGAGGCACTGAAGCTTTCTTT. The encoded protein is CASSCQGQVKGGGTEAFF. V is TRBV5-7 and J is TRBJ1-1; 8 bases are a match to TRBD1. TRBV5-7 is recorded as an ORF, its role being uncertain. This CDR3 has 18 amino acids. V shed 3 bases and J 4 bases; nucleotides not matched to a gene: 17.

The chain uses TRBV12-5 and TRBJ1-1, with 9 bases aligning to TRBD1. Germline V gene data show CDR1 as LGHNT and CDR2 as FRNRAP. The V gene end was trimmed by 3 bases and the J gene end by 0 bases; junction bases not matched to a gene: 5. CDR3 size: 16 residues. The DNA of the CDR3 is TGTGCTAGTGGTTTCCGGACAGGGGACATGAACACTGAAGCTTTCTTT. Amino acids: CASGFRTGDMNTEAFF.

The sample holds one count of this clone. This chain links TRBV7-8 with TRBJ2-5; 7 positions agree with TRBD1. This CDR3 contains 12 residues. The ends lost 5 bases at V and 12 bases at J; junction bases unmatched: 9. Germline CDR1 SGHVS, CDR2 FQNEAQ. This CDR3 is CASSLRVGQEYF. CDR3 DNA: TGTGCCAGCAGCCTCCGAGTCGGACAGGAGTACTTC.

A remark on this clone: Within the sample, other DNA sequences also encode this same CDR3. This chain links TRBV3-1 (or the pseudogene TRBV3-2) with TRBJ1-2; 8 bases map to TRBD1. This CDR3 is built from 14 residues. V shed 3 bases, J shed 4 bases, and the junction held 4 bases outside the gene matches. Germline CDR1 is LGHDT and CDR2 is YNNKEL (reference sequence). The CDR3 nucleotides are TGTGCCAGCAGCCAGCGCACAGGGGGCTATGGCTACACCTTC. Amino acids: CASSQRTGGYGYTF.